This T cell receptor (beta chain) was recorded in a study of early T cells in non-severe SARS-CoV-2 infection. The sample holds many counts of this clonotype. Its target is unknown. Overall study findings and caveats: Database matching using VDJdb favored anti-spike CD8 responses, with private and CD4 specificities left missing.

Unique molecular identifiers were affixed to single, distinct cDNA molecules. Each CDR3 protein is one row after TCRdb ran MiXCR on the 5' RACE reads. This table holds about 54,000 distinct CDR3 sequences, about 7.6% found once. Germline values: CDR1 SGHNT, CDR2 YENEEA. This CDR3 is 15 amino acids long. Trimming removed 5 bases from V and 0 bases from J, with 11 bases in between. The sequencing here drew on whole blood, taken at baseline. The rearrangement joins TRBV11-3 to TRBJ2-1; D gene uncertain. The sequence came from an adult who was a healthcare worker with PCR-confirmed SARS-CoV-2 infection or an uninfected control (not recorded which). CDR3 in DNA: TGTGCCAGCAGCCCCGACTGGACCTCCTACAATGAGCAGTTCTTC. Translating gives CASSPDWTSYNEQFF.